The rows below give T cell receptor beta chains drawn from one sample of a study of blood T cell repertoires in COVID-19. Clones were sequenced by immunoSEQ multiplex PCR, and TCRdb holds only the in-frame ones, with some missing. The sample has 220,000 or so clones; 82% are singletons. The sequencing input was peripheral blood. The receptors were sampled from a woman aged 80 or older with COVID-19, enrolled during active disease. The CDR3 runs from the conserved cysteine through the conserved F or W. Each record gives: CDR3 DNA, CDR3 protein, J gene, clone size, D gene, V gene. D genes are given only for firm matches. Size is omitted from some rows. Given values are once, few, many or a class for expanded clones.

CDR3 DNA: TGTGCCACCAGCAGTCCGGGACAGGGGACTTCACCCCTCCACTTT
CDR3 protein: CATSSPGQGTSPLHF
J gene: TRBJ1-6
clone size: once
D gene: TRBD1
V gene: TRBV15

CDR3 DNA: TGTGCCAGCAGGGGCGACAGGGTTATCGCCTTC
CDR3 protein: CASRGDRVIAF
J gene: TRBJ2-7
clone size: -
D gene: TRBD1
V gene: TRBV6-5

CDR3 DNA: TGTGCCAGCAGCAAAGCCCTGGACAGGGGTAACTATGGCTACACCTTC
CDR3 protein: CASSKALDRGNYGYTF
J gene: TRBJ1-2
clone size: -
D gene: -
V gene: TRBV21-1

CDR3 DNA: TGCAGCGTTGATCGCAGGGTGTATGGCTACACCTTC
CDR3 protein: CSVDRRVYGYTF
J gene: TRBJ1-2
clone size: -
D gene: -
V gene: TRBV29-1

CDR3 DNA: TGTGCCAGCAGTTTCCTTAGTTCACCCCTCCACTTT
CDR3 protein: CASSFLSSPLHF
J gene: TRBJ1-6
clone size: -
D gene: -
V gene: TRBV27

CDR3 DNA: TGTGCCAGCAGCCCCTGGGGAGGCTCGAACACCGGGGAGCTGTTTTTT
CDR3 protein: CASSPWGGSNTGELFF
J gene: TRBJ2-2
clone size: -
D gene: -
V gene: TRBV14

CDR3 DNA: TGCAGGGTGGCGAACACTGAAGCTTTCTTT
CDR3 protein: CRVANTEAFF
J gene: TRBJ1-1
clone size: once
D gene: -
V gene: TRBV20-1

CDR3 DNA: TGCGCCAGCAGCTACGGACAGGGAGTGAACATTCAGTACTTC
CDR3 protein: CASSYGQGVNIQYF
J gene: TRBJ2-4
clone size: -
D gene: TRBD1
V gene: TRBV5-1

CDR3 DNA: TGTGCCAGCAGCTCCCGAACAGGGGGGACTAATGAAAAACTGTTTTTT
CDR3 protein: CASSSRTGGTNEKLFF
J gene: TRBJ1-4
clone size: -
D gene: TRBD1
V gene: TRBV5-4

CDR3 DNA: TGTGCCAGCAGCAGCAGAGGTTCCGGCGAGCAGTACTTC
CDR3 protein: CASSSRGSGEQYF
J gene: TRBJ2-7
clone size: once
D gene: -
V gene: TRBV7-3

CDR3 DNA: TGTGCCAGCAGTTACAGAACCGGAGGAGGCTACACCTTC
CDR3 protein: CASSYRTGGGYTF
J gene: TRBJ1-2
clone size: few
D gene: -
V gene: TRBV6-5

CDR3 DNA: TGTGCCTGGAGTCCCTCACTCCACCTTCCTTTAGCTAACTATGGCTACACCTTC
CDR3 protein: CAWSPSLHLPLANYGYTF
J gene: TRBJ1-2
clone size: -
D gene: -
V gene: TRBV30

CDR3 DNA: TGTGCCAGCAGGGCCGACAGGGCCCTGCGTGGACCCCTCCACTTT
CDR3 protein: CASRADRALRGPLHF
J gene: TRBJ1-6
clone size: -
D gene: TRBD1
V gene: TRBV6-5

CDR3 DNA: TGTGCCACCAGTGATGTTACAGGGGGTCAGCCCCAGCATTTT
CDR3 protein: CATSDVTGGQPQHF
J gene: TRBJ1-5
clone size: -
D gene: TRBD1
V gene: TRBV24-1

CDR3 DNA: TGTGCCAGCAGCTTTTCGCAGGGTGGGCTCAATGAGCAGTTCTTC
CDR3 protein: CASSFSQGGLNEQFF
J gene: TRBJ2-1
clone size: once
D gene: -
V gene: TRBV7-3

CDR3 DNA: TGTGCCAGCAGCCCTCAGGATACGCAGTATTTT
CDR3 protein: CASSPQDTQYF
J gene: TRBJ2-3
clone size: -
D gene: -
V gene: TRBV11-2

CDR3 DNA: TGTGCCAGCAGTTGGGGGACAACCCAGTACTTC
CDR3 protein: CASSWGTTQYF
J gene: TRBJ2-5
clone size: -
D gene: -
V gene: TRBV12-3/TRBV12-4

CDR3 DNA: TGTGCCAGCAGCCAACCGTACCTCGGCGGGCACGAGCAGTACTTC
CDR3 protein: CASSQPYLGGHEQYF
J gene: TRBJ2-7
clone size: -
D gene: -
V gene: TRBV14

CDR3 DNA: TGTGCCAGCAGCCCTGGACAGGGGGCCAGGTCCATCTATGGCTACACCTTC
CDR3 protein: CASSPGQGARSIYGYTF
J gene: TRBJ1-2
clone size: -
D gene: TRBD1
V gene: TRBV7-9

CDR3 DNA: TGTGCCAGCAGTTTATGGGGACAGGGAGGTCAGCCCCAGCATTTT
CDR3 protein: CASSLWGQGGQPQHF
J gene: TRBJ1-5
clone size: -
D gene: TRBD1
V gene: TRBV27

CDR3 DNA: TGTGCCAGCAGCTCACAGGTCCTGGGGGGAGAGACCCAGTACTTC
CDR3 protein: CASSSQVLGGETQYF
J gene: TRBJ2-5
clone size: -
D gene: -
V gene: TRBV11-2

CDR3 DNA: TGTGCCAGCTCATCGGACACTAACTATGGCTACACCTTC
CDR3 protein: CASSSDTNYGYTF
J gene: TRBJ1-2
clone size: -
D gene: -
V gene: TRBV18

CDR3 DNA: TGCGCCAGCAGCAGGGGCCTAAGCAGCACTGAAGCTTTCTTT
CDR3 protein: CASSRGLSSTEAFF
J gene: TRBJ1-1
clone size: once
D gene: -
V gene: TRBV5-1

CDR3 DNA: TGTGCCAGCAGTTACCGGCGGGTCACCTCCTACGAGCAGTACTTC
CDR3 protein: CASSYRRVTSYEQYF
J gene: TRBJ2-7
clone size: -
D gene: -
V gene: TRBV6-5

CDR3 DNA: TGTGCCAGCAGCCCGGGGGGACCATTGAACACTGAAGCTTTCTTT
CDR3 protein: CASSPGGPLNTEAFF
J gene: TRBJ1-1
clone size: -
D gene: -
V gene: TRBV6-2/TRBV6-3

CDR3 DNA: TGTGCCACCAGTGGGGGACAGGGTACTGGGGCCAACGTCCTGACTTTC
CDR3 protein: CATSGGQGTGANVLTF
J gene: TRBJ2-6
clone size: -
D gene: TRBD1
V gene: TRBV24-1

CDR3 DNA: TGTGCCAGCAGCTTAGTACCACTCGGGGAGCTGTTTTTT
CDR3 protein: CASSLVPLGELFF
J gene: TRBJ2-2
clone size: -
D gene: -
V gene: TRBV11-3

CDR3 DNA: TGTGCCAGCTCACGGAATACAGGGTTCATTGGAACTAATGAAAAACTGTTTTTT
CDR3 protein: CASSRNTGFIGTNEKLFF
J gene: TRBJ1-4
clone size: -
D gene: -
V gene: TRBV18

CDR3 DNA: TGTGCCAGCAGTGGGACAGGGTATGGCTACACCTTC
CDR3 protein: CASSGTGYGYTF
J gene: TRBJ1-2
clone size: -
D gene: TRBD1
V gene: TRBV2

CDR3 DNA: TGTGCCAGCAGCCCTGGACAGGGCGGTTCCTTGAGCTACACCTTC
CDR3 protein: CASSPGQGGSLSYTF
J gene: TRBJ1-2
clone size: once
D gene: TRBD1
V gene: TRBV16

CDR3 DNA: TGTGCCAGCAGCTTGTCTGCGGGGATTTCTGGGGCCAACGTCCTGACTTTC
CDR3 protein: CASSLSAGISGANVLTF
J gene: TRBJ2-6
clone size: once
D gene: -
V gene: TRBV5-5

CDR3 DNA: TGTGCCACGGGGACAGGGAGCCTTAATGAAAAACTGTTTTTT
CDR3 protein: CATGTGSLNEKLFF
J gene: TRBJ1-4
clone size: once
D gene: TRBD1
V gene: TRBV24-1

CDR3 DNA: TGTGCCACACATTTAGCGGGAGGCGTCCTTTTT
CDR3 protein: CATHLAGGVLF
J gene: TRBJ2-3
clone size: few
D gene: TRBD2
V gene: TRBV28

CDR3 DNA: TGTGCCAGCAGCTTAAGGGGAGGCGTGAACACTGAAGCTTTCTTT
CDR3 protein: CASSLRGGVNTEAFF
J gene: TRBJ1-1
clone size: -
D gene: -
V gene: TRBV11-2

CDR3 DNA: TGTGCCAGCAGCGTAGAGCCCTTCTCTGGAAACACCATATATTTT
CDR3 protein: CASSVEPFSGNTIYF
J gene: TRBJ1-3
clone size: -
D gene: -
V gene: TRBV9